The 9 T cell receptor beta chains below were found in one sample sequenced in a study of beta chain features in type 1 diabetes (dated by TCRdb to 2016 to 2019). Results and caveats for the whole study, not just this receptor: In all four CD4+ subsets, TCRB CDR3 length was moderately but significantly shorter in type 1 diabetes patients.

These receptors' antigens are unknown. Library preparation used the immunoSEQ multiplex PCR assay. The entire isolated RNA was reverse transcribed using the High Capacity cDNA Reverse Transcription Kit, and thus expressed TCRB transcripts were sequenced. TCRdb took this table from immuneACCESS and kept in-frame rearrangements with V and J called. Such tables lack part of the clones; where checked against another copy, unresolved V genes explain under half of the gap, and the rest is unexplained. In this sample the table shows about 740,000 clones, around an eighth of which occur a single time. The ten top clones hold around 0.022% of the sample. The sequenced material came from naive CD4+ T cells from blood. Explained via the paper, the cell subset or site label denotes: true naive CD4+ T cells. The receptors come from a man aged 18 to 29 with type 1 diabetes.

This chain joins TRBV9 and TRBJ2-7; D not resolved. With 3 bases removed from V and 2 bases from J, the gap between germline ends came to 9 bases. CDR3 size: 13 residues. The germline V gene has CDR1 SGDLS and CDR2 YYNGEE. The CDR3 sequence: CASSATGPYEQYF. CDR3 DNA: TGTGCCAGCAGCGCGACCGGACCCTACGAGCAGTACTTC.

This clone was picked up a small number of times. The sample contains more than one DNA sequence encoding this CDR3. The J gene is TRBJ1-1, the V gene TRBV2; the D gene is possibly TRBD1 (5 bases). Germline V CDR1 and CDR2: SNHLY, FYNNEI. This CDR3 has 14 amino acids. V was cut by 3 bases and J by 1 base, with 9 bases left in between. CDR3 bases: TGTGCCAGCAGTGATGGGCAGGGGAACACTGAAGCTTTCTTT. Its translation: CASSDGQGNTEAFF.

CDR3 sequence (DNA): TGTGCCAGCAGACTCGTGGGGACTGAAGAGACCCAGTACTTC. This gives the protein CASRLVGTEETQYF. The J gene is TRBJ2-5, the V gene TRBV2, with a weak D call TRBD2 (6 bases). Germline lookup yields CDR1 SNHLY and CDR2 FYNNEI. V was shortened by 6 bases and J by 3 bases, with 14 bases between the two germline ends. The CDR3 has 14 amino acids.

This clone came up a few times. The chain carries TRBV19 and TRBJ1-1; no firm D call. Germline lookup yields CDR1 LNHDA and CDR2 SQIVND (reference sequence). Trimming pared 3 bases from V and 7 bases from J, leaving 12 bases between. The CDR3 spans 13 residues. In nucleotides, the CDR3 is TGTGCCAGTAGTATTGTAGGGATCGGTGAAGCTTTCTTT. Translated, it gives CASSIVGIGEAFF.

The sample holds a few counts of this clone. This chain links TRBV2 with TRBJ2-2; D is ambiguous. The germline CDR1 and CDR2 sequences are SNHLY and FYNNEI. Trimming removed 2 bases from V and 4 bases from J, with 5 bases in between. CDR3 size: 13 residues. Written as DNA, the CDR3 is TGTGCCAGCAGTGAACTCGGCACCGGGGAGCTGTTTTTT. Protein sequence: CASSELGTGELFF.

This clone has only a few counts. The V and J genes are TRBV29-1 and TRBJ1-2; a possible D gene is TRBD1 (5 bases). This CDR3 comprises 13 residues. Germline V gene data show CDR1 as SQVTM and CDR2 as ANQGSEA. Trimming pared 4 bases from V and 3 bases from J, leaving 12 bases between. This chain's CDR3 is CSVAPGLDYGYTF. The CDR3 DNA is TGCAGCGTTGCTCCGGGGCTCGACTATGGCTACACCTTC. Together with reference TRBV29-1 and TRBJ1-2, the CDR3 gives the full variable domain: SAVISQKPSRDICQRGTSLTIQCQVDSQVTMMFWYRQQPGQSLTLIATANQGSEATYESGFVIDKFPISRPNLTFSTLTVSNMSPEDSSIYLCSVAPGLDYGYTFGSGTRLTVV.

This clone came up a few times. This chain links TRBV15 with TRBJ1-5; D not certain. Germline V gene lookup returns CDR1 LNHNV and CDR2 YYDKDF (reference sequence). CDR3 length equals 15 residues. Trimming pared 0 bases from V and 8 bases from J, leaving 14 bases between. The CDR3 here is CATSREVGVPEPQHF. As DNA, the CDR3 is TGTGCCACCAGCAGAGAAGTGGGAGTTCCGGAGCCCCAGCATTTT.

This clone came up a few times. The J gene is TRBJ2-1, the V gene TRBV10-3; D not certain. The CDR3 has 15 residues. Trimming took off 0 bases at V and 9 bases at J, with 15 bases between the two ends. CDR1 is ENHRY, CDR2 SYGVKD, per germline. The CDR3: CAISESSRTVGEQFF. The CDR3 nucleotides read TGTGCCATCAGTGAGTCGTCCCGGACGGTCGGTGAGCAGTTCTTC.

The J gene is TRBJ2-4, the V gene TRBV2; 11 bases are shared with TRBD2. This CDR3 region has 14 residues. After removal of 6 bases from V and 9 bases from J, the junction contained 7 bases not matched to a gene. Germline values: CDR1 SNHLY, CDR2 FYNNEI. CDR3 residues: CASRVAGGPSIQYF. CDR3 nucleotides: TGTGCCAGCAGAGTAGCGGGGGGGCCCAGCATTCAGTACTTC.